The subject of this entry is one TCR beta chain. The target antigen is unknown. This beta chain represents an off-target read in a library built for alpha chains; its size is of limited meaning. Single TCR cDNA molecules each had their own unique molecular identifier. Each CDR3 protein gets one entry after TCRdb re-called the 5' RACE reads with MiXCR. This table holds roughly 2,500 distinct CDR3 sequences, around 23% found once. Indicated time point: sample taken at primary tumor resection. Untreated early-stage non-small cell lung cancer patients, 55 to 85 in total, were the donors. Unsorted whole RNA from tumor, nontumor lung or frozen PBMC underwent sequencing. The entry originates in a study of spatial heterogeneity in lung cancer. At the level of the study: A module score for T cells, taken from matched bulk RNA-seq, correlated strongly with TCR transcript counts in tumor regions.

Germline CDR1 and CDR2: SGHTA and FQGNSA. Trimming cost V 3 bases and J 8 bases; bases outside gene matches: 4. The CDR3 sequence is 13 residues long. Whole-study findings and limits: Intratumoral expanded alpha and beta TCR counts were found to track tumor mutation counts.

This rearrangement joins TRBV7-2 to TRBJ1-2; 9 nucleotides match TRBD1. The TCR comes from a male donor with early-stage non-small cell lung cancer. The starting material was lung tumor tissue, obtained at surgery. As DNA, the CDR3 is TGTGCCAGCAGCTTGGGGACAGGGAGAGGCTACACCTTC. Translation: CASSLGTGRGYTF.